This T cell receptor beta chain was sequenced during a study of blood T cell repertoires in COVID-19. About the research overall: The study drew acute and convalescent COVID-19 samples from the United States, Italy and Spain. In each case, the material was cDNA or gDNA derived from T cells, B-cell-depleted T cells, or PBMCs.

Germline loops: CDR1 SEHNR, CDR2 FQNEAQ (reference sequence). V dropped 3 bases and J dropped 0 bases, with 11 bases sitting between them. CDR3 length: 15 amino acids. Original handling: Amplified reference gene primers provided the basis for estimating nucleated cell counts. TCRdb's table, derived via immunoSEQ multiplex PCR, lists solely in-frame clones and lacks some. For V, J and clone size, that table is used; D and trimming come from the DNA. The data hold about 110,000 clones, with roughly 80% observed a single time. V is TRBV7-9 and J is TRBJ1-2; no clear D. Sequencing was performed on peripheral blood. The TCR was taken from a woman in her sixties with acute or convalescent COVID-19. As DNA, the CDR3 is TGTGCCAGCAGCTTTCGATACGAGGCTAACTATGGCTACACCTTC. Its protein is CASSFRYEANYGYTF.